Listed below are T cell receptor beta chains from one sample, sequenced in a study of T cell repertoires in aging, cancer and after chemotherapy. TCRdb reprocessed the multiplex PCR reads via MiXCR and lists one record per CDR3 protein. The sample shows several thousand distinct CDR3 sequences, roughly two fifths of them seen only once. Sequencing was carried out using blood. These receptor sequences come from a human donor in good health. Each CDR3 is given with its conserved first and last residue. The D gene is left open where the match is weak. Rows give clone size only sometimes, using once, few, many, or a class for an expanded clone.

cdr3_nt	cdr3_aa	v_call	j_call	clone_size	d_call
TGTGCCAGCAGCTACGGACAGGCCCCCGGGTCCGATACGCAGTATTTT	CASSYGQAPGSDTQYF	TRBV12-3/TRBV12-4	TRBJ2-3	NA	TRBD1
TGTGCCAGCAGTTCCTTTCGTCCCCAAAGGTCTTTCAGCTCCTACGAGCAGTACTTC	CASSSFRPQRSFSSYEQYF	TRBV6-5	TRBJ2-7	NA	NA
TGTGCCAGCAGTCCCGGGACAGGGGATGAGCAGTTCTTC	CASSPGTGDEQFF	TRBV12-3/TRBV12-4	TRBJ2-1	NA	TRBD1
TGTGCCACCAGTGATTTGACGACGGGGGAAGATACGCAGTATTTT	CATSDLTTGEDTQYF	TRBV24-1	TRBJ2-3	NA	NA
TGTGCCAGCAGGCCTGGGGGGACAGGGGTCTACGAGCAGTACTTC	CASRPGGTGVYEQYF	TRBV12-3/TRBV12-4	TRBJ2-7	NA	TRBD1
TGTGCCAGCAGTTTAAGCCCCGCGGGCAACGAGCAGTACTTC	CASSLSPAGNEQYF	TRBV27	TRBJ2-7	few	NA
TGTGCCAGAAGCTGGGTGGGGCGGGGGGGCACAGATACGCAGTATTTT	CARSWVGRGGTDTQYF	TRBV5-4	TRBJ2-3	few	TRBD2
TGTGCCAGCAGCCAAGGCGGGTTTAGATCTGGCTACACCTTC	CASSQGGFRSGYTF	TRBV14	TRBJ1-2	NA	NA
TGTGCCAGCAGCCCGGGGGGTAGCAATCAGCCCCAGCATTTT	CASSPGGSNQPQHF	TRBV11-3	TRBJ1-5	NA	NA
TGTGCCAGCAGCTTGAAAGGGCCAGAGACCCAGTACTTC	CASSLKGPETQYF	TRBV5-6	TRBJ2-5	NA	NA
TGCAGTGCTAGAGGACAGGGCAATCAGCCCCAGCATTTT	CSARGQGNQPQHF	TRBV20-1	TRBJ1-5	NA	NA
TGTGCCAGCAGCTACCGAGGTAGCGGGGTCACCAATGAGCAGTTCTTC	CASSYRGSGVTNEQFF	TRBV11-3	TRBJ2-1	NA	TRBD2
TGCAGCGCCGACGGTAACACTGAAGCTTTCTTT	CSADGNTEAFF	TRBV29-1	TRBJ1-1	medium-sized	NA
TGTGCCAGTAGTGAAACAGGGATAATCACAAATACGCAGTATTTT	CASSETGIITNTQYF	TRBV19	TRBJ2-3	NA	NA
TGTGCCAGCAGCTTAGGCCAACTAGCTGGAGAGACCCAGTACTTC	CASSLGQLAGETQYF	TRBV13	TRBJ2-5	NA	NA
TGTGCCAGCTCACTACCTAGCGGGCGAGGTTGGAATGAGCAGTTCTTC	CASSLPSGRGWNEQFF	TRBV18	TRBJ2-1	few	TRBD2
TGTGCCAGCAGCTTGCCGCAGGGGGCATGGGGTAATGAAAAACTGTTTTTT	CASSLPQGAWGNEKLFF	TRBV5-6	TRBJ1-4	few	TRBD1
TGTGCCAGCAGCTTAGGGGACCCCTCCTCCTACGAGCAGTACTTC	CASSLGDPSSYEQYF	TRBV7-9	TRBJ2-7	once	NA
TGTGCCAGCAGTTACGCGGGGAGCTCCTACAATGAGCAGTTCTTC	CASSYAGSSYNEQFF	TRBV6-2/TRBV6-3	TRBJ2-1	few	NA
TGTGCCAGCAGTTTACTTCGGGGCGGTTCCGGCTACACCTTC	CASSLLRGGSGYTF	TRBV27	TRBJ1-2	few	NA
TGTGCCACCAGCCGCGGAGGGGGTCGCACAGATACGCAGTATTTT	CATSRGGGRTDTQYF	TRBV15	TRBJ2-3	NA	NA
TGTGCCAGCAGTTCCGGGGGGCAGCCCCAGCATTTT	CASSSGGQPQHF	TRBV6-5	TRBJ1-5	NA	NA
TGTGCCAGCAGCTTAGAGGCAGGGGACACTGAAGCTTTCTTT	CASSLEAGDTEAFF	TRBV11-3	TRBJ1-1	NA	NA
TGTGCCAGCGGCCAGATGGGGGTGACTGAAGCTTTCTTT	CASGQMGVTEAFF	TRBV7-6	TRBJ1-1	NA	NA